Below are 29 T cell receptor beta chains sequenced from a single sample in a study of beta chain features in type 1 diabetes. cDNA synthesis used the whole RNA isolate, giving expressed TCRB sequences. Profiling relied on immunoSEQ multiplex PCR, and the TCRdb table lists in-frame clones only, not all of them. This table has 120,000 to 150,000 clones, 6% to 7.5% appearing once. Sequenced input: central memory CD4+ T cells from blood. These receptors all come from a woman aged 25 to 39 in good health.

This clone appeared many times. V and J are TRBV4-3 and TRBJ2-3; 7 bases fit TRBD2. The V segment lost 8 bases and the J segment 6 bases; nucleotides outside the gene matches: 5. In germline, CDR1 is LGHNA, CDR2 YSLEER. The CDR3 contains 12 residues. CDR3 protein: CASAVRGDTQYF. The CDR3 coding sequence is TGCGCCAGCGCCGTGCGGGGGGATACGCAGTATTTT.

This clone turned up a few times. This sequence joins TRBV28 and TRBJ2-7; 7 nucleotides align to TRBD1. The CDR3 is 15 amino acids. Germline values: CDR1 MDHEN, CDR2 SYDVKM. The V gene end was trimmed by 5 bases and the J gene end by 6 bases; junction bases not matched to a gene: 13. The DNA of the CDR3 is TGTGCCAGCAGTCACCAGGGGGTACCTGGGAGCGAGCAGTACTTC. Encoded protein: CASSHQGVPGSEQYF.

The rearrangement uses TRBV30 and TRBJ2-7; 8 bases are shared with TRBD1. The V segment lost 3 bases and the J segment 7 bases; nucleotides outside the gene matches: 11. The germline gives CDR1 GTSNPN, CDR2 SVGIG (reference sequence). The CDR3 sequence is 14 residues long. CDR3 sequence reads: CAWRRTGRNLEQYF. DNA for the CDR3: TGTGCCTGGAGGAGGACAGGGCGAAATCTGGAGCAGTACTTC.

The V call is TRBV5-1, the J call TRBJ2-5; D might be TRBD2 (6 bases). Trimming took off 6 bases at V and 4 bases at J, with 16 bases between the two ends. Germline V CDR1 and CDR2: SGHRS, YFSETQ. This CDR3 contains 14 residues. The CDR3 loop is CASTLGRGRETQYF. DNA of the CDR3: TGCGCCAGCACTTTGGGGCGGGGACGAGAGACCCAGTACTTC. Together with reference TRBV5-1 and TRBJ2-5, the CDR3 gives the full variable domain: KAGVTQTPRYLIKTRGQQVTLSCSPISGHRSVSWYQQTPGQGLQFLFEYFSETQRNKGNFPGRFSGRQFSNSRSEMNVSTLELGDSALYLCASTLGRGRETQYFGPGTRLLVL.

This sequence joins TRBV7-6 and TRBJ2-2; maybe TRBD2 (6 bases). Trimming left V 1 base short and J 6 bases short, with 12 bases between. This CDR3 is built from 15 residues. Germline V CDR1 and CDR2: SGHVS, FNYEAQ. CDR3 coding DNA: TGTGCCAGCAGCTTAGAAGTGGGAGGTCCCGGGGAGCTGTTTTTT. Translating it yields CASSLEVGGPGELFF. The full variable domain, rest sourced from reference TRBV7-6 and TRBJ2-2, is GAGVSQSPRYKVTKRGQDVALRCDPISGHVSLYWYRQALGQGPEFLTYFNYEAQQDKSGLPNDRFSAERPEGSISTLTIQRTEQRDSAMYRCASSLEVGGPGELFFGEGSRLTVL.

This clone occurred a few times. The gene calls are TRBV7-8 and TRBJ2-3; D remains unclear. The CDR3 sequence is 14 residues long. Germline V gene data show CDR1 as SGHVS and CDR2 as FQNEAQ. V lost 3 bases to trimming and J lost 2 bases, with 9 bases between them. This CDR3 is CASSFRRSTDTQYF. The CDR3 bases are TGTGCCAGCAGCTTTCGGCGGTCCACAGATACGCAGTATTTT.

This clone occurred a few times. The sample carries other DNA sequences with the same CDR3. The chain is built from TRBV18 and TRBJ2-1; TRBD1 aligns across 8 bases. Trimming cost V 3 bases and J 4 bases; bases outside gene matches: 2. CDR1 KGHSH and CDR2 LQKENI come from the germline V gene. The CDR3 has 14 residues. The CDR3 is CASSPGQGYNEQFF. The CDR3 DNA is TGTGCCAGCTCACCCGGACAGGGTTACAATGAGCAGTTCTTC.

This clone was counted a few times. The V gene is TRBV7-9, the J gene TRBJ1-2; a possible D gene is TRBD1 (5 bases). V was clipped by 1 base and J by 4 bases, with 13 bases between them. Germline V gene data show CDR1 as SEHNR and CDR2 as FQNEAQ (reference sequence). This CDR3 is built from 15 residues. As DNA, the CDR3 is TGTGCCAGCAGCTTAGAAATCAGGGCCAGCTATGGCTACACCTTC. This encodes CASSLEIRASYGYTF.

The CDR3 protein is CASSLVNSGAGDTF. The CDR3 DNA sequence: TGTGCCAGCAGCTTAGTTAATTCAGGTGCAGGGGACACCTTC. The gene calls are TRBV7-9 and TRBJ1-2, with TRBD1 as a possible D gene (6 bases). Per the germline V gene, CDR1 is SEHNR and CDR2 is FQNEAQ (reference sequence). The CDR3 consists of 14 residues. Trimming pared 1 base from V and 12 bases from J, leaving 18 bases between. Filled out from reference TRBV7-9 and TRBJ1-2, the complete variable domain reads DTGVSQNPRHKITKRGQNVTFRCDPISEHNRLYWYRQTLGQGPEFLTYFQNEAQLEKSRLLSDRFSAERPKGSFSTLEIQRTEQGDSAMYLCASSLVNSGAGDTFGSGTRLTVV.

This clone was seen more than once but under ten times. V usage is TRBV7-8 and J usage is TRBJ1-5; a weak D match, TRBD1 (5 bases). The V end was cut by 4 bases, the J end by 7 bases, with 11 bases between. This CDR3 has 13 amino acids. The germline gives CDR1 SGHVS, CDR2 FQNEAQ. As DNA, the CDR3 is TGTGCCAGCAGCTGGGGAGGGGAACAGCCCCAGCATTTT. Protein sequence: CASSWGGEQPQHF.

V is TRBV25-1 and J is TRBJ1-2; 9 bases agree with TRBD1. Germline lookup yields CDR1 MGHDK and CDR2 SYGVNS. The CDR3 has 15 residues. J lost 7 bases, V lost 3 bases, and 9 bases had no gene match. The CDR3 DNA reads as TGTGCCAGCAGTGACTATTTCTGGGGACAGGGTGGCTACACCTTC. The encoded protein is CASSDYFWGQGGYTF.

This chain joins TRBV4-2 and TRBJ2-7; TRBD2 is a possible D gene (7 bases). V shed 1 base and J shed 4 bases, with 17 bases lying between them. The germline gives CDR1 LGHNA, CDR2 YNFKEQ. CDR3 length: 16 amino acids. The CDR3 sequence is CASSQGARGAPYEQYF. The CDR3 DNA reads as TGTGCCAGCAGCCAAGGGGCCCGGGGGGCTCCGTACGAGCAGTACTTC.

This clone has a handful of counts. The chain joins TRBV19 to TRBJ1-4, with D unresolved. This CDR3 comprises 15 residues. Trimming removed 7 bases at V and 6 bases at J, with 18 bases between. The germline V gene has CDR1 LNHDA and CDR2 SQIVND (reference sequence). CDR3 in DNA: TGTGCCAGTACCGACGAGGGCGGCTCAGATGAAAAACTGTTTTTT. The encoded protein is CASTDEGGSDEKLFF.

The chain employs TRBV28 and TRBJ2-1; TRBD2 aligns across 7 bases. V shed 2 bases and J 8 bases; nucleotides not matched to a gene: 6. In germline, CDR1 is MDHEN, CDR2 SYDVKM. This CDR3 is 14 amino acids long. DNA for the CDR3: TGTGCCAGCAGTTTAAAAGGACTAGGGCATGAGCAGTTCTTC. It specifies CASSLKGLGHEQFF.

This clone was found a few times. V gene TRBV7-2 combines with J gene TRBJ2-7, with 12 positions matching TRBD2. V shed 6 bases, J shed 3 bases, and the junction held 3 bases outside the gene matches. CDR1 SGHTA and CDR2 FQGNSA come from the germline V gene. This CDR3 has 14 amino acids. The CDR3 protein is CASRWTSGNYEQYF. The CDR3, as DNA: TGTGCCAGCAGATGGACTAGCGGGAACTACGAGCAGTACTTC.

The sample holds a few counts of this clone. The rearrangement links TRBV7-2 to TRBJ2-2, with D possibly TRBD1 on 6 matching bases. This CDR3 has 15 residues. CDR1 and CDR2 from the germline V gene are SGHTA and FQGNSA. Trimming pared 1 base from V and 1 base from J, leaving 7 bases between. The CDR3: CASSLVQGNTGELFF. As DNA, the CDR3 is TGTGCCAGCAGCTTAGTACAGGGGAACACCGGGGAGCTGTTTTTT.

This clone was seen only a few times. The CDR3 here is CASRPGLLSGNTIYF. DNA for the CDR3: TGTGCCAGCAGACCGGGACTCCTCTCTGGAAACACCATATATTTT. The chain uses TRBV6-5 and TRBJ1-3, with D tentatively TRBD1 (5 bases). V was shortened by 6 bases and J by 0 bases, with 12 bases between the two germline ends. In germline, CDR1 is MNHEY, CDR2 SVGAGI. The CDR3 is 15 residues long.

This clone occurred many times. The chain links TRBV13 to TRBJ2-5, with TRBD2 matching 13 bases. The V segment lost 5 bases and the J segment 5 bases; nucleotides outside the gene matches: 5. This CDR3 is 15 amino acids long. The V gene's germline CDR1 is PRHDT and CDR2 FYEKMQ (reference sequence). CDR3 protein: CASSRRTSGSETQYF. The CDR3 bases are TGTGCCAGCAGCAGACGGACTAGCGGGAGTGAGACCCAGTACTTC.

This clone was picked up a small number of times. This sequence joins TRBV9 and TRBJ2-4; D gene ambiguous. V was clipped by 3 bases and J by 0 bases, with 7 bases between them. CDR3 size: 14 residues. In germline, CDR1 is SGDLS, CDR2 YYNGEE. The CDR3 nucleotides are TGTGCCAGCAGCGACGACAAAGCCAAAAACATTCAGTACTTC. This sequence encodes CASSDDKAKNIQYF.

This clone appeared a single time. The V gene is TRBV7-8, the J gene TRBJ2-2; 8 positions match TRBD2. This CDR3 is 15 amino acids long. The V and J ends lost 2 bases and 7 bases, in that order; junction bases with no gene match: 6. CDR1 is SGHVS, CDR2 FQNEAQ, per germline. The CDR3 sequence: CASSLLAGMVGELFF. The CDR3 nucleotides are TGTGCCAGCAGCTTATTAGCGGGAATGGTCGGGGAGCTGTTTTTT.

In this sample, this clone turned up a few times. The chain uses TRBV5-1 and TRBJ2-3; 8 positions agree with TRBD1. J lost 4 bases, V lost 3 bases, and 4 bases had no gene match. The CDR3 has 14 residues. Germline CDR1 and CDR2: SGHRS and YFSETQ. CDR3 protein: CASSSGQEADTQYF. In DNA form, the CDR3 reads TGCGCCAGCAGCTCGGGACAGGAGGCAGATACGCAGTATTTT.

V and J are TRBV28 and TRBJ1-5; D is ambiguous. The CDR3 length is 13 residues. V was shortened by 7 bases and J by 1 base, with 8 bases between the two germline ends. From germline, CDR1 is MDHEN and CDR2 SYDVKM. The DNA for the CDR3 is TGTGCCAGCAACCGGGAAAGCAATCAGCCCCAGCATTTT. Its translation is CASNRESNQPQHF.

This clone appeared many times. The chain employs TRBV4-3 and TRBJ1-4; 8 bases are a match to TRBD1. Germline CDR1 LGHNA, CDR2 YSLEER. The CDR3 consists of 14 residues. V shed 3 bases and J 5 bases; nucleotides not matched to a gene: 2. Here the CDR3 DNA reads TGCGCCAGCAGCCACAACAGGGGGAATGAAAAACTGTTTTTT. It is translated as CASSHNRGNEKLFF.

The table lists this clone with a few counts. The rearrangement uses TRBV11-2 and TRBJ2-3; possible D gene TRBD2, 6 bases. Germline V gene data show CDR1 as SGHAT and CDR2 as FQNNGV. The CDR3 is 14 residues long. Trimming pared 4 bases from V and 6 bases from J, leaving 14 bases between. In DNA form, the CDR3 reads TGTGCCAGCAGCTGGGGACTTCTGACGGATACGCAGTATTTT. Translation gives CASSWGLLTDTQYF.

The rearrangement links TRBV19 to TRBJ1-5; 7 nucleotides match TRBD1. V shed 4 bases, J shed 2 bases, and the junction held 8 bases outside the gene matches. The CDR3 runs to 16 residues. CDR1 is LNHDA and CDR2 is SQIVND in the germline V gene (reference sequence). CDR3: CASSNQGVDGNQPQHF. In DNA, the CDR3 is TGTGCCAGTAGTAATCAGGGGGTGGATGGCAATCAGCCCCAGCATTTT.

This clone turned up a few times. V gene TRBV29-1 combines with J gene TRBJ2-7, with D maybe TRBD2 (5 bases). The CDR3 extends over 13 amino acids. Trimming took off 7 bases at V and 6 bases at J, with 19 bases between the two ends. CDR1 and CDR2 (germline): SQVTM, ANQGSEA. CDR3 residues: CSASFTGLREQYF. CDR3 DNA sequence: TGCAGCGCCTCGTTCACGGGATTACGCGAGCAGTACTTC.

In this sample, this clone turned up a few times. J is TRBJ2-1 and V is TRBV7-9; TRBD2 matches 8 bases. V dropped 10 bases and J dropped 1; count of bases not matched to a gene: 12. The CDR3 is 16 amino acids. Germline assignment: CDR1 SEHNR and CDR2 FQNEAQ (reference sequence). The CDR3 coding sequence is TGTGCCACCCGGGAGGGAGGGCAAAAATCCTACAATGAGCAGTTCTTC. Translating it yields CATREGGQKSYNEQFF. The full variable domain, completed using reference TRBV7-9 and TRBJ2-1, is DTGVSQNPRHKITKRGQNVTFRCDPISEHNRLYWYRQTLGQGPEFLTYFQNEAQLEKSRLLSDRFSAERPKGSFSTLEIQRTEQGDSAMYLCATREGGQKSYNEQFFGPGTRLTVL.

This clone was seen a few times. V usage is TRBV7-2 and J usage is TRBJ2-5; 8 nucleotides align to TRBD1. CDR1 and CDR2 (germline): SGHTA, FQGNSA. The V gene end was trimmed by 5 bases and the J gene end by 5 bases; junction bases not matched to a gene: 7. The CDR3 has 14 amino acids. For the CDR3, the DNA is TGTGCCAGCAGCCCCATGGACAGGGTGGAGACCCAGTACTTC. It codes for CASSPMDRVETQYF.

This chain links TRBV5-4 with TRBJ2-2, with D perhaps matching TRBD1 (6 bases). The V and J ends lost 1 base and 4 bases respectively, with 11 bases between them. This CDR3 spans 15 amino acids. From germline, CDR1 is SGHNT and CDR2 YYREEE (reference sequence). The CDR3 here is CASSLSQGRTGELFF. The CDR3 nucleotides are TGTGCCAGCAGCTTGAGCCAGGGGCGCACCGGGGAGCTGTTTTTT.